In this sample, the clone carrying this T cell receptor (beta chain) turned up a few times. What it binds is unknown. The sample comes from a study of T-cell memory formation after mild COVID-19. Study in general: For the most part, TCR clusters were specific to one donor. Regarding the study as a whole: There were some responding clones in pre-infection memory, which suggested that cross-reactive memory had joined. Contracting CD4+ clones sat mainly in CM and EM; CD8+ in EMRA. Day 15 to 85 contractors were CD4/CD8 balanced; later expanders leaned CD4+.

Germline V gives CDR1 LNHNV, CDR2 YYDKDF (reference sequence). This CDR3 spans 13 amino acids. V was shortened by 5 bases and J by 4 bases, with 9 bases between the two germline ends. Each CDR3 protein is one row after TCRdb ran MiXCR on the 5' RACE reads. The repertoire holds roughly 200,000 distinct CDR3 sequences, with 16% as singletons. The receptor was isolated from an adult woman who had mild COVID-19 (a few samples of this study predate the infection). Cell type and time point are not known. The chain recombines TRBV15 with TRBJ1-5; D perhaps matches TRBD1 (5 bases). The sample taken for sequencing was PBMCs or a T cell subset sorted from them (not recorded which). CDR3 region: CATSYRQNQPQHF. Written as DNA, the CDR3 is TGTGCCACCAGCTACCGACAGAATCAGCCCCAGCATTTT.